The 7 T cell receptor beta chains reported below all come from one sample, sequenced in a study of OX40 agonist ivuxolimab in advanced cancers. This table comes from immunoSEQ multiplex PCR, and its TCRdb copy is limited to in-frame clones, with some not included. This table holds tens of thousands of clones, approximately 87% found once. The source was CD4+ or CD8+ T cells sorted from blood, collected in a trial of the OX40 agonist ivuxolimab. These receptors originate from an adult with an advanced solid tumor such as melanoma, head and neck, liver or kidney cancer.

The chain recombines TRBV7-7 with TRBJ2-2; D unclear. CDR1 and CDR2 (germline): SSHAT, FNYEAQ (reference sequence). CDR3 size: 14 residues. V dropped 2 bases and J dropped 0 bases, with 4 bases sitting between them. CDR3 residues: CASSLKANTGELFF. CDR3 coding DNA: TGTGCCAGCAGCTTAAAAGCGAACACCGGGGAGCTGTTTTTT.

This clone was seen a handful of times. The genes are TRBV7-8 and TRBJ2-7, with D perhaps matching TRBD1 or TRBD2 (5 bases each). V was trimmed by 10 bases and J by 3 bases, leaving 19 bases between them. This CDR3 is 14 amino acids long. Germline lookup yields CDR1 SGHVS and CDR2 FQNEAQ. The CDR3 sequence is CATGAGTKNYEQYF. CDR3 bases: TGTGCCACCGGGGCCGGGACCAAAAACTACGAGCAGTACTTC.

This sequence joins TRBV2 and TRBJ1-6, with a weak D call TRBD1 (6 bases). The CDR3 has 14 amino acids. Germline V gene lookup returns CDR1 SNHLY and CDR2 FYNNEI. The V and J ends lost 5 bases and 7 bases respectively, with 12 bases between them. The CDR3 is CASSPTGNNSPLHF. The CDR3 DNA reads TGTGCCAGCAGTCCCACAGGGAACAATTCACCCCTCCACTTT.

The chain carries TRBV10-2 and TRBJ2-1, with 9 bases identical to TRBD1. The CDR3 extends over 13 amino acids. Germline V gene data show CDR1 as WSHSY and CDR2 as SAAADI. Trimming took 6 bases from V and 7 from J; bases not matched to a gene: 4. CDR3 in DNA: TGCGCCAGCAGCCGACAGGGGGGAAATGAGCAGTTCTTC. Translating gives CASSRQGGNEQFF.

The gene calls are TRBV19 and TRBJ1-5, with 7 bases lining up with TRBD1. The junction had 19 bases not matched to a gene; V was cut back by 6 bases and J by 8 bases. Germline values: CDR1 LNHDA, CDR2 SQIVND (reference sequence). The CDR3 extends over 17 amino acids. As DNA, the CDR3 is TGTGCCAGTAGCATGACAGGGTCCCTCTTGAGGGGAGAGCCCCAGCATTTT. Translating it yields CASSMTGSLLRGEPQHF.

The rearrangement joins TRBV5-5 to TRBJ1-4; a possible D gene is TRBD1 (6 bases). The CDR3 totals 15 residues. Germline V gene lookup returns CDR1 SGHKS and CDR2 YYEKEE (reference sequence). The V end lost 0 bases, the J end lost 8 bases, and 14 bases lay between the germline ends. CDR3 bases: TGTGCCAGCAGCTTGGAGCAGGGGATCGGCGAAAAACTGTTTTTT. Translating it yields CASSLEQGIGEKLFF.

The CDR3 DNA sequence: TGTGCCAGCAGCTTAACGCCTGGCAGGCGAGAACACGGGGAGCTGTTTTTT. Translated, it gives CASSLTPGRREHGELFF. The V call is TRBV7-6, the J call TRBJ2-2; unclear D gene. The CDR3 contains 17 residues. Germline CDR1 and CDR2: SGHVS and FNYEAQ. Trimming shortened V by 2 bases and J by 7 bases, and 20 bases separated the two germline ends. The whole variable domain, filled in from reference TRBV7-6 and TRBJ2-2, reads GAGVSQSPRYKVTKRGQDVALRCDPISGHVSLYWYRQALGQGPEFLTYFNYEAQQDKSGLPNDRFSAERPEGSISTLTIQRTEQRDSAMYRCASSLTPGRREHGELFFGEGSRLTVL.